This entry features one TCR beta chain sequence. Method: immunoSEQ multiplex PCR; TCRdb's copy keeps in-frame clones and lacks some. Of 150,000 to 200,000 clones in the sample, about 83% were seen once. This sample is part of a study of blood T cell repertoires in COVID-19. Study summary: Donors in the United States, Italy and Spain gave samples during acute or convalescent COVID-19.

Per germline, CDR1 MDHEN and CDR2 SYDVKM. This CDR3 is 15 amino acids long. J was trimmed by 8 bases and V by 3 bases; bases with no gene match: 6. Source material: peripheral blood. V and J are TRBV28 and TRBJ2-1, with TRBD1 matching over 11 bases. This clonotype originated in a man in his fifties or sixties with acute or convalescent COVID-19. The CDR3 sequence: CASSFRDRGGHEQFF. DNA for the CDR3: TGTGCCAGCAGTTTTAGGGACAGGGGGGGGCATGAGCAGTTCTTC.